The 18 T cell receptor beta chains below were found in one sample sequenced in a study of T cells after yellow fever vaccination. Each CDR3 protein gets one entry after TCRdb re-called the 5' RACE reads with MiXCR. The table has 550,000 to 750,000 distinct CDR3 sequences, roughly 13% seen once. Sample: PBMCs, taken on the day of the yellow fever booster vaccination. These TCRs come from a man aged 30 to 45 who received the YFV17D yellow fever vaccine.

This chain connects TRBV6-4 to TRBJ2-5; 8 bases are shared with TRBD2. V lost 3 bases, J lost 1 base, and 4 bases stayed unmatched. This CDR3 is built from 15 residues. The germline V gene encodes CDR1 MRHNA and CDR2 SNTAGT. CDR3 loop: CASSELAGGQETQYF. The CDR3 coding sequence is TGTGCCAGCAGTGAACTGGCGGGAGGCCAAGAGACCCAGTACTTC.

In this sample, this clonotype turned up a few times. The chain couples TRBV5-4 to TRBJ2-7, with TRBD1 as a possible D gene (5 bases). The germline CDR1 and CDR2 sequences are SGHNT and YYREEE (reference sequence). The V gene lost 0 bases and the J gene lost 4 bases, with 14 bases spanning the gap. The CDR3 has 15 amino acids. This chain's CDR3 is CASSLASGAEYEQYF. CDR3 in DNA: TGTGCCAGCAGCTTGGCAAGTGGGGCGGAGTACGAGCAGTACTTC.

The table lists this clonotype with many counts. V gene TRBV7-2 combines with J gene TRBJ2-1; TRBD2 might be the D (5 bases). This CDR3 spans 13 amino acids. V lost 5 bases and J lost 4, with 9 bases in between. Per the germline V gene, CDR1 is SGHTA and CDR2 is FQGNSA. CDR3 in amino acids: CASSGSLYNEQFF. The CDR3 DNA reads TGTGCCAGCAGCGGGAGCCTGTACAATGAGCAGTTCTTC.

This clonotype has a handful of counts. This chain links TRBV9 with TRBJ2-1, with 10 bases fitting TRBD1. J gave up 6 bases and V 3 bases, and 6 bases lay outside the gene matches. CDR3 length: 15 residues. The V gene's germline CDR1 is SGDLS and CDR2 YYNGEE. CDR3 protein: CASSARTGGFNEQFF. The CDR3 coding sequence is TGTGCCAGCAGCGCGCGGACAGGGGGATTCAATGAGCAGTTCTTC.

This clonotype turned up a few times. The J gene is TRBJ1-3, the V gene TRBV6-1; D not certain. Germline V gives CDR1 MNHNS, CDR2 SASEGT. The CDR3 contains 13 residues. Trimming left V 7 bases short and J 4 bases short, with 11 bases between. The CDR3 coding sequence is TGTGCCAGCATCCCGCCTCTGGGAAACACCATATATTTT. It encodes CASIPPLGNTIYF.

V gene TRBV6-1 combines with J gene TRBJ2-5; 9 bases map to TRBD2. CDR1 is MNHNS and CDR2 is SASEGT in the germline V gene. The trim removed 2 bases at V and 5 bases at J, leaving 9 bases unmatched. This CDR3 has 16 amino acids. The CDR3 coding sequence is TGTGCCAGCAGTGAATGGTTTAGCGGGAGCACGGAGACCCAGTACTTC. Its translation is CASSEWFSGSTETQYF.

This chain connects TRBV19 to TRBJ1-5; possible D gene TRBD1, 6 bases. Trimming shortened V by 7 bases and J by 0 bases, and 10 bases separated the two germline ends. Germline V CDR1 and CDR2: LNHDA, SQIVND (reference sequence). The CDR3 length is 14 residues. The CDR3 region has the DNA TGTGCCAGTACCACAGGGCATAGCAATCAGCCCCAGCATTTT. Protein: CASTTGHSNQPQHF.

This chain joins TRBV7-9 and TRBJ1-1; D remains unclear. The CDR3 has 13 amino acids. With 4 bases removed from V and 6 bases from J, the gap between germline ends came to 12 bases. Germline CDR1 is SEHNR and CDR2 is FQNEAQ (reference sequence). The CDR3 spells CASSSVGGPEAFF. The CDR3 nucleotides read TGTGCCAGCAGCTCGGTCGGTGGGCCTGAAGCTTTCTTT.

This chain links TRBV19 with TRBJ2-2; TRBD2 agrees at 12 bases. Germline V gives CDR1 LNHDA, CDR2 SQIVND (reference sequence). The CDR3 is 17 amino acids. V gave up 6 bases and J gave up 3 bases; unmatched junction bases: 8. The CDR3 DNA sequence: TGTGCCAGTAGGACTACGACTAGCGGGAGTTACACCGGGGAGCTGTTTTTT. Translating gives CASRTTTSGSYTGELFF.

V is TRBV20-1 and J is TRBJ2-7; 9 nucleotides match TRBD2. Germline CDR1 reads DFQATT; CDR2 reads SNEGSKA (reference sequence). The CDR3 length is 13 residues. V gave up 6 bases and J gave up 4 bases; unmatched junction bases: 7. The CDR3 nucleotides are TGCAGTGCCCTCGTGCGGGAGGGGTACGAGCAGTACTTC. It is translated as CSALVREGYEQYF.

This clonotype was seen repeatedly, ten times or more. CDR3 coding DNA: TGTGCCAGCAGTCGGGGGTTTTCACCCCTCCACTTT. As protein: CASSRGFSPLHF. The J gene is TRBJ1-6, the V gene TRBV12-3 or TRBV12-4; D is perhaps TRBD1 (5 bases). The CDR3 loop spans 12 amino acids. Trimming cost V 5 bases and J 9 bases, with 8 bases left between them.

This clonotype has more than one count but fewer than ten. This rearrangement joins TRBV18 to TRBJ1-2, with D possibly matching TRBD1 (6 bases). V was pared by 5 bases and J by 4 bases, with 14 bases between. The CDR3 is made up of 14 amino acids. Germline V gene data show CDR1 as KGHSH and CDR2 as LQKENI. CDR3 DNA sequence: TGTGCCAGCTCAGCACAGGGAGTGTCCTATGGCTACACCTTC. Translation gives CASSAQGVSYGYTF. The full variable domain, completed using reference TRBV18 and TRBJ1-2, is NAGVMQNPRHLVRRRGQEARLRCSPMKGHSHVYWYRQLPEEGLKFMVYLQKENIIDESGMPKERFSAEFPKEGPSILRIQQVVRGDSAAYFCASSAQGVSYGYTFGSGTRLTVV.

The chain is built from TRBV5-1 and TRBJ2-7; 7 positions match TRBD2. Germline assignment: CDR1 SGHRS and CDR2 YFSETQ. The ends lost 1 base at V and 5 bases at J; junction bases unmatched: 6. This CDR3 contains 14 residues. The CDR3 region has the DNA TGCGCCAGCAGCTTGTGGGAGGGCCGAGACGAGCAGTACTTC. It encodes CASSLWEGRDEQYF.

The chain combines TRBV29-1 with TRBJ2-5; D is perhaps TRBD1 or TRBD2 (5 bases each). Germline CDR1 SQVTM, CDR2 ANQGSEA. The ends were cut back, 4 bases at V and 5 bases at J, with 14 bases in the middle. The CDR3 spans 13 residues. CDR3 in amino acids: CSVVRLGAETQYF. The DNA of the CDR3 is TGCAGCGTTGTGAGGCTCGGGGCCGAGACCCAGTACTTC.

The chain employs TRBV29-1 and TRBJ2-2; TRBD1 matches at 9 bases. The CDR3 contains 14 residues. The germline CDR1 and CDR2 sequences are SQVTM and ANQGSEA. Losses at the gene ends were 4 bases for V and 8 bases for J; bases not matched to a gene: 8. CDR3: CSVVLQGALGELFF. The CDR3 DNA follows: TGCAGCGTTGTTTTACAGGGGGCGCTTGGGGAGCTGTTTTTT.

This clonotype has at least ten counts. This chain joins TRBV5-1 and TRBJ2-3; TRBD2 aligns across 13 bases. Per germline, CDR1 SGHRS and CDR2 YFSETQ. Trimming at V came to 1 base and at J to 10 bases, leaving 6 bases not matched to a gene. This CDR3 region has 15 residues. This CDR3 reads CASSLNGLAGESQYF. The CDR3 region has the DNA TGCGCCAGCAGCTTGAACGGACTAGCGGGAGAGTCGCAGTATTTT.

The chain is built from TRBV5-4 and TRBJ2-1; maybe TRBD2 (6 bases). CDR1 and CDR2 from the germline V gene are SGHNT and YYREEE (reference sequence). Trimming removed 4 bases from V and 0 bases from J, with 17 bases in between. This CDR3 has 17 residues. The CDR3 loop is CASSRAGGDVSYNEQFF. The CDR3 DNA reads TGTGCCAGCAGCCGAGCGGGCGGGGACGTCTCCTACAATGAGCAGTTCTTC.

A few counts support this clonotype. The genes are TRBV11-1 and TRBJ2-1, with TRBD2 matching 16 bases. The CDR3 length is 19 residues. Trimming took 5 bases from V and 0 from J; bases not matched to a gene: 7. Germline assignment: CDR1 SGHAT and CDR2 FQDESV (reference sequence). CDR3 sequence: CASSKSGLAGGSSYNEQFF. The CDR3 bases are TGTGCCAGCAGCAAGTCGGGACTAGCGGGAGGGAGCTCCTACAATGAGCAGTTCTTC.